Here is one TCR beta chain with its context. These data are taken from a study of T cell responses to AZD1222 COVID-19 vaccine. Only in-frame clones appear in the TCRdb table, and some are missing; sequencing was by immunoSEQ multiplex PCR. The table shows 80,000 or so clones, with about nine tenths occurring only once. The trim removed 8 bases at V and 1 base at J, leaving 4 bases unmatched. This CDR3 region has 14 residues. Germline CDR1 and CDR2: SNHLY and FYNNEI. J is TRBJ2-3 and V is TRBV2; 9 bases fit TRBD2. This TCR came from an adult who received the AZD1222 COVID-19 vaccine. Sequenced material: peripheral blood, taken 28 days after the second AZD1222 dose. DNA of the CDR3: TGTGCCAGCCAAGGGACTAGCCGCACAGATACGCAGTATTTT. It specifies CASQGTSRTDTQYF. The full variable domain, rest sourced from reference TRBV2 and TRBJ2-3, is EPEVTQTPSHQVTQMGQEVILRCVPISNHLYFYWYRQILGQKVEFLVSFYNNEISEKSEIFDDQFSVERPDGSNFTLKIRSTKLEDSAMYFCASQGTSRTDTQYFGPGTRLTVL.